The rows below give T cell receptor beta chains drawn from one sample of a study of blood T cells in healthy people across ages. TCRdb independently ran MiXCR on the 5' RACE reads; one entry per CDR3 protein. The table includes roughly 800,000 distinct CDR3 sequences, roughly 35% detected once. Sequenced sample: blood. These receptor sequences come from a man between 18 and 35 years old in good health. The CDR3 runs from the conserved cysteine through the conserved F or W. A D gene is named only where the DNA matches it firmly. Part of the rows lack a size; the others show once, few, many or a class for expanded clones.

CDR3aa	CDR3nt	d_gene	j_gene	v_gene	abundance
CASKYTSGAPYGYTF	TGTGCCAGCAAATATACATCCGGGGCCCCATATGGCTACACCTTC	NA	TRBJ1-2	TRBV27	few
CASSETANTEAFF	TGTGCCAGCAGTGAAACGGCGAACACTGAAGCTTTCTTT	NA	TRBJ1-1	TRBV6-1	few
CASSLTGRSRETQYF	TGTGCCAGCAGCTTAACAGGACGCAGTCGGGAGACCCAGTACTTC	NA	TRBJ2-5	TRBV7-2	few
CASSQDLTDGYTF	TGTGCCAGCAGCCAAGATTTGACAGATGGCTACACCTTC	NA	TRBJ1-2	TRBV14	NA
CASSLTGDSANEKLFF	TGTGCCAGCAGCCTAACAGGGGACTCAGCTAATGAAAAACTGTTTTTT	TRBD1	TRBJ1-4	TRBV7-9	NA
CASNPGQQYNEQFF	TGCGCCAGTAATCCGGGACAGCAGTACAATGAGCAGTTCTTC	TRBD1	TRBJ2-1	TRBV5-1	few
CSASGIGYQPQHF	TGCAGTGCTAGTGGCATAGGGTATCAGCCCCAGCATTTT	NA	TRBJ1-5	TRBV20-1	many
CSAREASGEDQPQHF	TGCAGTGCTAGAGAGGCGTCAGGGGAAGACCAGCCCCAGCATTTT	NA	TRBJ1-5	TRBV20-1	NA
CATSREGGVVTYEQYF	TGTGCCACCAGCAGAGAGGGGGGGGTTGTTACCTACGAGCAGTACTTC	TRBD2	TRBJ2-7	TRBV15	NA
CASSLRGQGGYGYAF	TGTGCCAGCAGTTTACGGGGACAGGGCGGCTATGGCTACGCCTTC	TRBD1	TRBJ1-2	TRBV27	NA
CASSLGGSVDGYTF	TGTGCCAGCAGTTTGGGAGGGTCGGTGGATGGCTACACCTTC	NA	TRBJ1-2	TRBV12-3/TRBV12-4	NA
CASSLDRGRNNEQYF	TGTGCCAGCAGCTTGGACCGCGGACGGAACAATGAGCAGTACTTC	NA	TRBJ2-7	TRBV5-6	few
CASGLSSYNEQFF	TGTGCCAGTGGACTTAGCTCCTACAATGAGCAGTTCTTC	NA	TRBJ2-1	TRBV19	NA
CASSQADRATGELFF	TGTGCCAGCAGCCAAGCGGACAGGGCCACCGGGGAGCTGTTTTTT	TRBD1	TRBJ2-2	TRBV4-2	once
CASSQEGGFSYNSPLHF	TGCGCCAGCAGCCAAGAAGGGGGGTTCTCCTATAATTCACCCCTCCACTTT	NA	TRBJ1-6	TRBV4-3	NA
CASSARLAQFTYNEQFF	TGTGCCAGCAGCGCCCGACTAGCCCAATTCACCTACAATGAGCAGTTCTTC	TRBD2	TRBJ2-1	TRBV9	few
CASSPDSPPPTEAFF	TGCGCCAGCAGCCCGGACAGCCCACCCCCCACTGAAGCTTTCTTT	NA	TRBJ1-1	TRBV5-1	few
CASSSGSPLGEQYF	TGTGCCAGCAGCTCCGGAAGTCCCTTGGGGGAGCAGTACTTC	NA	TRBJ2-7	TRBV7-2	few
CASSHSGTEALF	TGTGCCAGCAGTCACTCGGGCACTGAAGCTTTGTTT	NA	TRBJ1-1	TRBV6-5	NA